These T cell receptor beta chains were read from a single sample in a study of blood T cell repertoires in COVID-19. Here immunoSEQ multiplex PCR was the method, and the copy in TCRdb shows in-frame clones only, minus some. The repertoire holds about 150,000 clones, with approximately 86% as singletons. Sample: peripheral blood. The receptors derive from a woman in her 70s with acute or convalescent COVID-19. Each CDR3 is given with its conserved first and last residue. The D gene is left open where the match is weak. Expanded clones are given a class, and other clones once, few, many or no size at all.

clone size: -
J gene: TRBJ1-5
D gene: TRBD1
V gene: TRBV29-1
CDR3 DNA: TGCAGCGTCCGGACAGGGAATCAGCCCCAGCATTTT
CDR3 protein: CSVRTGNQPQHF

clone size: -
J gene: TRBJ1-2
D gene: TRBD1
V gene: TRBV29-1
CDR3 DNA: TGCAGCGTTGTGTCCGCTCCCGGGACAGGGGGCGCGAGGAACTATGGCTACACCTTC
CDR3 protein: CSVVSAPGTGGARNYGYTF

clone size: -
J gene: TRBJ1-2
D gene: -
V gene: TRBV7-9
CDR3 DNA: TGTGCCAGCAGCGCGACGGGTCAGTATGGCTGGACCTTC
CDR3 protein: CASSATGQYGWTF

clone size: -
J gene: TRBJ1-5
D gene: -
V gene: TRBV6-6
CDR3 DNA: TGTGCCAGCAGTTACTCCGGTGTTAGCAATCAGCCCCAGCATTTT
CDR3 protein: CASSYSGVSNQPQHF

clone size: few
J gene: TRBJ1-1
D gene: -
V gene: TRBV11-2
CDR3 DNA: TGTGCCAGCAGCTTAGGTTCGGGTATGAACACTGAAGCTTTCTTT
CDR3 protein: CASSLGSGMNTEAFF

clone size: -
J gene: TRBJ1-1
D gene: -
V gene: TRBV25-1
CDR3 DNA: TGTGCCAGTAGGACGGGGGATTCCTCTGAAGCTTTCTTT
CDR3 protein: CASRTGDSSEAFF

clone size: -
J gene: TRBJ2-1
D gene: TRBD1
V gene: TRBV9
CDR3 DNA: TGTGCCAGCAGCAAGACCGGGACAGGGACGATTGAGCAGTTCTTC
CDR3 protein: CASSKTGTGTIEQFF

clone size: -
J gene: TRBJ2-1
D gene: -
V gene: TRBV29-1
CDR3 DNA: TGCAGCGTTGTCGGAGTACAGGGCAGCTACAATGAGCAGTTCTTC
CDR3 protein: CSVVGVQGSYNEQFF

clone size: -
J gene: TRBJ1-1
D gene: TRBD1
V gene: TRBV6-4
CDR3 DNA: TGTGCCAGCAGGGCGCAAGGGGGCTTGGACACTGAAGCTTTCTTT
CDR3 protein: CASRAQGGLDTEAFF

clone size: once
J gene: TRBJ2-3
D gene: -
V gene: TRBV6-5
CDR3 DNA: -
CDR3 protein: CASSTSWTSGNTQYF

clone size: once
J gene: TRBJ2-1
D gene: TRBD2
V gene: TRBV19
CDR3 DNA: TGTGCCAGTAGTAATATCCAGCGGGGTTACTCCTACAATGAGCAGTTCTTC
CDR3 protein: CASSNIQRGYSYNEQFF

clone size: -
J gene: TRBJ2-7
D gene: -
V gene: TRBV5-1
CDR3 DNA: TGCGCCAGCAGCTTGACAGGGAGCGCTTCTACCCCCTACGAGCAGTACTTC
CDR3 protein: CASSLTGSASTPYEQYF

clone size: -
J gene: TRBJ2-2
D gene: -
V gene: TRBV6-5
CDR3 DNA: TGTGCCAGCAGTTACTCGACTTTTGGAGGCGGGGAGCTGTTTTTT
CDR3 protein: CASSYSTFGGGELFF

clone size: -
J gene: TRBJ2-3
D gene: -
V gene: TRBV28
CDR3 DNA: TGTGCCAGCAGACCGAGGGGGAGCACAGATACGCAGTATTTT
CDR3 protein: CASRPRGSTDTQYF

clone size: -
J gene: TRBJ2-1
D gene: TRBD2
V gene: TRBV7-2
CDR3 DNA: TGTGCCAGCAGCTTAGTGTCTAGCGGGGGGAGGGCTAATGAGCAGTTCTTC
CDR3 protein: CASSLVSSGGRANEQFF

clone size: -
J gene: TRBJ2-5
D gene: TRBD1
V gene: TRBV19
CDR3 DNA: TGTGCCAGTAGTAGGGCGGACAGGGGGCGCGAGGAGACCCAGTACTTC
CDR3 protein: CASSRADRGREETQYF

clone size: -
J gene: TRBJ2-1
D gene: TRBD2
V gene: TRBV9
CDR3 DNA: TGTGCCAGCAGCGTAGCTACTAGCGGGGGGTCGAGCTCCTACAATGAGCAGTTCTTC
CDR3 protein: CASSVATSGGSSSYNEQFF

clone size: -
J gene: TRBJ1-1
D gene: -
V gene: TRBV19
CDR3 DNA: TGTGCCAGTAGTATGAACCCAGGGTACACTGAAGCTTTCTTT
CDR3 protein: CASSMNPGYTEAFF

clone size: -
J gene: TRBJ1-2
D gene: TRBD1
V gene: TRBV5-1
CDR3 DNA: TGCGCCAGCAGCTTGGTTTCGGGACAGGCCAAATATGGCTACACCTTC
CDR3 protein: CASSLVSGQAKYGYTF